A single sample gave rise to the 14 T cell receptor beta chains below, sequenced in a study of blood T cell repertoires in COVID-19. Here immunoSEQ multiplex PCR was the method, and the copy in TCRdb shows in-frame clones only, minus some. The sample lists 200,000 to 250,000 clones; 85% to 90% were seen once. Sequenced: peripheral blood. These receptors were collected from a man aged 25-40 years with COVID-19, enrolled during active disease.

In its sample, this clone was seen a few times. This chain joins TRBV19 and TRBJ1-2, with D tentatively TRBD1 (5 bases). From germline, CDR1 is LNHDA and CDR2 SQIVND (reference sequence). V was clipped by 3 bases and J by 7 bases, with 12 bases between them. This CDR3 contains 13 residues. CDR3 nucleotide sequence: TGTGCCAGTAGTATCCCAGGGATGAGTGGCTACACCTTC. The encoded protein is CASSIPGMSGYTF.

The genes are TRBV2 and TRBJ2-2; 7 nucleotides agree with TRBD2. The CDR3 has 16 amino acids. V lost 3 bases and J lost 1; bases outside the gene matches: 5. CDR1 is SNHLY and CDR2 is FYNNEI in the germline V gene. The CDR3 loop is CASSDRAGENTGELFF. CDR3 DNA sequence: TGTGCCAGCAGTGATCGGGCGGGAGAGAACACCGGGGAGCTGTTTTTT.

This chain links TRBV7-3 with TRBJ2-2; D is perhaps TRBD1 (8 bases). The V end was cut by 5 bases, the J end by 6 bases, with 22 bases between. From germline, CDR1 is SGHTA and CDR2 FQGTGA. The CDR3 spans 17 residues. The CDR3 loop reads CASSIPRETGVAGELFF. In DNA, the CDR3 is TGTGCCAGCAGCATCCCGCGGGAGACAGGGGTCGCCGGGGAGCTGTTTTTT.

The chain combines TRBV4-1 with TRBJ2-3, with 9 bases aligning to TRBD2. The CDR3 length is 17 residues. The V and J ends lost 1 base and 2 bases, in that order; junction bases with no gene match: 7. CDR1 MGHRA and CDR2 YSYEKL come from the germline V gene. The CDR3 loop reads CASSQGPAGGFTDTQYF. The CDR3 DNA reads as TGCGCCAGCAGCCAAGGACCAGCGGGAGGCTTCACAGATACGCAGTATTTT.

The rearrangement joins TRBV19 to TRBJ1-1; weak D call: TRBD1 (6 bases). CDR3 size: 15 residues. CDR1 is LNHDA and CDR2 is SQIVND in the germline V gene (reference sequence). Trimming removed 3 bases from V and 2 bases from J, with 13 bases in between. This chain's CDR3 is CASSMFGGLNTEAFF. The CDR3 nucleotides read TGTGCCAGTAGTATGTTTGGGGGCCTTAACACTGAAGCTTTCTTT.

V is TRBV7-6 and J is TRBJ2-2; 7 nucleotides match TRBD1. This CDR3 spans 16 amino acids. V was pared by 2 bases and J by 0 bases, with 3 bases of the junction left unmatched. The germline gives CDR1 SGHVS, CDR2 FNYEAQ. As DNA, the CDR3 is TGTGCCAGCAGCTTAAGACAGGGATCGAACACCGGGGAGCTGTTTTTT. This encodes CASSLRQGSNTGELFF.

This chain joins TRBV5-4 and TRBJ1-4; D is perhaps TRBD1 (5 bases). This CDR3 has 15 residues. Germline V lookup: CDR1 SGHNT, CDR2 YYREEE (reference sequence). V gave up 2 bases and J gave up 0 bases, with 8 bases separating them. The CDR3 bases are TGTGCCAGCAGCTTTTCGACAGCAACTAATGAAAAACTGTTTTTT. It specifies CASSFSTATNEKLFF.

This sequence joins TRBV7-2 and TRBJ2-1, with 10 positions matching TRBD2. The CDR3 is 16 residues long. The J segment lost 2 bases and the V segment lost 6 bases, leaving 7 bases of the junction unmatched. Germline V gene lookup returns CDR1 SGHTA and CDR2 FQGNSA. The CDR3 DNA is TGTGCCAGCAGAAGCGGGAGGGCTATGGCCTACAATGAGCAGTTCTTC. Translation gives CASRSGRAMAYNEQFF.

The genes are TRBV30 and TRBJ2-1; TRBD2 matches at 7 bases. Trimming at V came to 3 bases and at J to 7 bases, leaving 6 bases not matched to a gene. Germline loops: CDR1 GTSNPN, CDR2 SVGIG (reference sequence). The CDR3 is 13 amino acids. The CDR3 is CAWRRTSRNEQFF. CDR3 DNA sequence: TGTGCCTGGAGAAGGACTAGTCGGAATGAGCAGTTCTTC.

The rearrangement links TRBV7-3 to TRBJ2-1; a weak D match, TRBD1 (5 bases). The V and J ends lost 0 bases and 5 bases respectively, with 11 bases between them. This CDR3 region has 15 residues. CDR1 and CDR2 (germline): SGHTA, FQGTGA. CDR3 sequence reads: CASSLTRTPDNEQFF. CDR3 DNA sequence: TGTGCCAGCAGCTTAACCCGGACACCTGACAATGAGCAGTTCTTC.

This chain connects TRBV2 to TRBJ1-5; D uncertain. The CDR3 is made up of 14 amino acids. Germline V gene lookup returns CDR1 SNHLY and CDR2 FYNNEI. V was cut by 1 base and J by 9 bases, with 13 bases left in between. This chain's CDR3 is CASSEVEGPGPQHF. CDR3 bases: TGTGCCAGCAGTGAAGTGGAGGGCCCCGGGCCCCAGCATTTT.

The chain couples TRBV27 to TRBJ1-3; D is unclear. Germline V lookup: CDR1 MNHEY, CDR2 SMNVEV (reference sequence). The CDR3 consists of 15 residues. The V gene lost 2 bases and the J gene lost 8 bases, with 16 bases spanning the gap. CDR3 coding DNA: TGTGCCAGCAGTTTACTGGGGAGCGGTTTGGACACCATATATTTT. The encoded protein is CASSLLGSGLDTIYF.

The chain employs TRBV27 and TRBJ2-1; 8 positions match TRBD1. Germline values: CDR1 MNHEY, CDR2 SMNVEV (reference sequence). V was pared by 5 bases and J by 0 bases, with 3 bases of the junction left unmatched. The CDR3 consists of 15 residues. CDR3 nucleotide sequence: TGTGCCAGCAGTCTCAGGGGGCTCTCCTACAATGAGCAGTTCTTC. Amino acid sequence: CASSLRGLSYNEQFF.

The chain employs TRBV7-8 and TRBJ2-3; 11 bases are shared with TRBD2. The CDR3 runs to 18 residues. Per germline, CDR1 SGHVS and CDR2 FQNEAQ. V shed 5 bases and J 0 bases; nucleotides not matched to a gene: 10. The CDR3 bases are TGTGCCAGCAGCACCCCTAGCGGGGGGAACCCGAGCACAGATACGCAGTATTTT. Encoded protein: CASSTPSGGNPSTDTQYF.